A selection of T cell receptor beta chains follows, all from one sample in a study of T cell responses to AZD1222 COVID-19 vaccine. TCRdb keeps only in-frame clones here, not all; method: immunoSEQ multiplex PCR. Of 57,000 or so clones listed, more than 70% are singletons. This specimen consisted of peripheral blood, obtained on day 0 of MenACWY control vaccination. These receptors were collected from an adult in good health. Both conserved end residues are part of each CDR3. D genes are given only for firm matches. Some rows have no size entry. The others give once, few or many, or a class for an expanded clone.

J	D	V	size	CDR3	DNA
TRBJ1-2	TRBD1	TRBV4-3	NA	CASSQFSTGTGKGYTF	TGCGCCAGCAGCCAATTTTCAACCGGGACAGGGAAAGGCTACACCTTC
TRBJ2-7	NA	TRBV10-1	NA	CASSGSWLSYEQYF	TGCGCCAGCAGTGGGTCCTGGTTGTCCTACGAGCAGTACTTC
TRBJ1-2	NA	TRBV28	NA	CASSLAGARYGYTF	TGTGCCAGCAGCTTAGCGGGGGCACGCTATGGCTACACCTTC
TRBJ2-3	TRBD2	TRBV27	NA	CASTRGTSWYF	TGTGCCAGCACAAGAGGGACTAGTTGGTATTTT
TRBJ1-5	TRBD1	TRBV4-1	NA	CASSQRTGNQPQHF	TGCGCCAGCAGCCAGCGGACAGGGAATCAGCCCCAGCATTTT
TRBJ2-7	NA	TRBV27	NA	CASSPNTRGMYEQYF	TGTGCCAGCAGTCCAAACACCAGAGGCATGTACGAGCAGTACTTC
TRBJ2-2	TRBD1	TRBV4-3	NA	CASSLRQGSTGELFF	TGCGCCAGCAGCCTGCGACAGGGGAGCACCGGGGAGCTGTTTTTT
TRBJ2-5	NA	TRBV11-2	NA	CASNQMRGETQYF	TGTGCCAGCAACCAAATGCGTGGAGAGACCCAGTACTTC
TRBJ1-1	NA	TRBV27	NA	CASSSRGVTEAFF	TGTGCCAGCAGTTCCAGGGGTGTCACTGAAGCTTTCTTT
TRBJ2-3	TRBD1	TRBV5-5	NA	CASRQGQVQDTQYF	TGTGCCAGCAGGCAGGGACAGGTCCAGGATACGCAGTATTTT
TRBJ1-1	TRBD1	TRBV28	few	CASRSGTGTRDTEAFF	TGTGCCAGCAGGAGTGGGACAGGGACCAGGGACACTGAAGCTTTCTTT
TRBJ2-3	TRBD2	TRBV10-3	NA	CAIRPGLGLSTDTQYF	TGTGCCATCAGGCCGGGACTAGGTCTAAGCACAGATACGCAGTATTTT
TRBJ2-2	TRBD1	TRBV5-1	NA	CASSLDRAGELFF	TGCGCCAGCAGCTTAGACAGGGCCGGGGAGCTGTTTTTT
TRBJ2-7	TRBD1	TRBV6-5	NA	CASSSPGQVEGEQYF	TGTGCCAGCAGTTCCCCCGGACAGGTCGAAGGCGAGCAGTACTTC
TRBJ2-7	NA	TRBV28	once	CASTRSGGLVVYEQYF	TGTGCCAGCACCCGATCGGGCGGGCTAGTGGTGTACGAGCAGTACTTC
TRBJ2-7	NA	TRBV28	NA	CASRTGPYSYEQYF	TGTGCCAGCAGGACGGGACCGTACTCCTACGAGCAGTACTTC
TRBJ2-7	NA	TRBV3-1/TRBV3-2	few	CASSQDANSYEQYF	TGTGCCAGCAGCCAAGATGCTAACTCCTACGAGCAGTACTTC
TRBJ1-3	NA	TRBV10-3	few	CAIRDSSGNTIYF	TGTGCCATCAGGGACAGCTCTGGAAACACCATATATTTT
TRBJ1-2	NA	TRBV7-9	NA	CASSHTGWNGYTF	TGTGCCAGCAGCCATACCGGGTGGAATGGCTACACCTTC
TRBJ2-1	TRBD1	TRBV5-1	NA	CASSPRDRGENEQFF	TGCGCCAGCAGCCCCCGGGACAGGGGTGAAAATGAGCAGTTCTTC
TRBJ2-5	NA	TRBV6-2/TRBV6-3	NA	CASSPTRRETQYF	TGTGCCAGCAGTCCGACTAGGAGGGAGACCCAGTACTTC
TRBJ2-7	NA	TRBV15	many	CATSRDQGKTELQYF	TGTGCCACCAGCAGAGATCAGGGGAAGACCGAACTGCAGTACTTC